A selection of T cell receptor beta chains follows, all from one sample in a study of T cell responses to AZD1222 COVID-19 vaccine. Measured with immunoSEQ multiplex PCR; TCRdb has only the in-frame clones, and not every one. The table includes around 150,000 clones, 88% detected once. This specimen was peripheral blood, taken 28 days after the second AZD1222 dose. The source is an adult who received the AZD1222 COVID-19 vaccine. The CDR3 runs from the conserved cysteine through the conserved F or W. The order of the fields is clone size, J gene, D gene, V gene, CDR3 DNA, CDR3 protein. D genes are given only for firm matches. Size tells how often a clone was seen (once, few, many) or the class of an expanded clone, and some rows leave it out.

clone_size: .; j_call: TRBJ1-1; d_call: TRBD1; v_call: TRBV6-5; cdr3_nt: TGTGCCAGCAGGGGCGGGGGGACAGGGAACACTGAAGCTTTCTTT; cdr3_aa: CASRGGGTGNTEAFF
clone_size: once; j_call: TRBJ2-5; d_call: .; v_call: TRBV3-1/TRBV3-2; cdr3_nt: TGTGCCAGCAGCCAATATGGCGTAAAGCCGAGGGAGACCCAGTACTTC; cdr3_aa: CASSQYGVKPRETQYF
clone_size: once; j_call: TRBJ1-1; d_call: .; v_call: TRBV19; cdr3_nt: TGTGCCAGTAGTACCCTGACAGAGAACACTGAAGCTTTCTTT; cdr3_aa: CASSTLTENTEAFF
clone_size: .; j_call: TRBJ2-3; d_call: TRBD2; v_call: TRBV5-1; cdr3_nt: TGCGCCAGCAGTGCGAGAGGACTAGAAAACACAGATACGCAGTATTTT; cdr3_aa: CASSARGLENTDTQYF
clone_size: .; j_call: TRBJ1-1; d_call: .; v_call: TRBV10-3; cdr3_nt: TGTGCCATCATGGACCTCACGTGGAACAACACTGAAGCTTTCTTT; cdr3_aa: CAIMDLTWNNTEAFF
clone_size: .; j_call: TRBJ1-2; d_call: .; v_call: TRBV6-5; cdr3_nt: TGTGCCAGCAGTTCCGAGGGGTGGGGGCCTCATGGCTACACCTTC; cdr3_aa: CASSSEGWGPHGYTF
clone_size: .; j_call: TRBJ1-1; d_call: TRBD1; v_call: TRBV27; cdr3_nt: TGTGCCAGCACCCCCTTGGGGACAGGGCCGGCAAACACTGAAGCTTTCTTT; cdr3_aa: CASTPLGTGPANTEAFF
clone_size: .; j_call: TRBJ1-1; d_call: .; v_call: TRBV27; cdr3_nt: TGTGCCAGCAGTTTATCCGGAGGGGGATTGACTGAAGCTTTCTTT; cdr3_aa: CASSLSGGGLTEAFF
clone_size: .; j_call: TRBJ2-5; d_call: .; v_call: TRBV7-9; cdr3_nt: TGTGCCAGCAGCTTAGGACAGCAAGAGACCCAGTACTTC; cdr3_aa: CASSLGQQETQYF
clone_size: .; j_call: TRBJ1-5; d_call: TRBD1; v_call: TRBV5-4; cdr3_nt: TGTGCCAGCAGCCAGACAGGGACCAATCAGCCCCAGCATTTT; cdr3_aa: CASSQTGTNQPQHF
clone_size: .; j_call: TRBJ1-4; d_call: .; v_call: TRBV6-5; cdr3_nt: TGTGCCAGCAGGCTGGCGACAGACACTAATGAAAAACTGTTTTTT; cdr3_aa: CASRLATDTNEKLFF
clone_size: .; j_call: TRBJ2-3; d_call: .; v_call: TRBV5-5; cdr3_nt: TGTGCCAGCTCAGGTTTGGGCAGGGGCGCAGATACGCAGTATTTT; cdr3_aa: CASSGLGRGADTQYF
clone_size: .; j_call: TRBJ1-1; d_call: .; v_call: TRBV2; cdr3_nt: TGTGCCAGCAGCGAGACGGGGAACACTGAAGCTTTCTTT; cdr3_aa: CASSETGNTEAFF
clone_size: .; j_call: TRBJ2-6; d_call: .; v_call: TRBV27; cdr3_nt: TGTGCCAGCAGACTGCTTGGGGCCAACGTCCTGACTTTC; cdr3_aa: CASRLLGANVLTF
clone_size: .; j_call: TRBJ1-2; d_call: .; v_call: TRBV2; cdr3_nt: TGTGCCAGCAGTGAACAGGGGATGGGCTATGGCTACACCTTC; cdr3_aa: CASSEQGMGYGYTF
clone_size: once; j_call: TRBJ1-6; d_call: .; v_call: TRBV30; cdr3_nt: TGTGCCTGGAGTGTATGGAATAGTTCACCCCTCCACTTT; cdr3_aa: CAWSVWNSSPLHF
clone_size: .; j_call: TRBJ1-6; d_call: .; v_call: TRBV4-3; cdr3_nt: TGCGCCAGCAGCCAAGATGGGCAAGGGATCTATTCACCCCTCCACTTT; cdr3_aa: CASSQDGQGIYSPLHF
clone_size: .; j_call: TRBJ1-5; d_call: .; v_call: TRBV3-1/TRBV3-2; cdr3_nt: TGTGCCAGCAGCCAAGCAACCGATCAGCCCCAGCATTTT; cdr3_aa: CASSQATDQPQHF
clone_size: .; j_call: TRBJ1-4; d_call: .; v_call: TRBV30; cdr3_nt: TGTGCCTGCCACCACAGGGCCCTTGGCGAAAAACTGTTTTTT; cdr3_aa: CACHHRALGEKLFF
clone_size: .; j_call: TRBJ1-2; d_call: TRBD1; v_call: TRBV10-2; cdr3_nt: TGCGCCAGCAGCCGTGGAATACAGGGGAACTATGGCTACACCTTC; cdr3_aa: CASSRGIQGNYGYTF
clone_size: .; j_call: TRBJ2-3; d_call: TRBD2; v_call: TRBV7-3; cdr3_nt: TGTGCCAGCAGCCTTAGCGGGGGGGCCTTGGATACGCAGTATTTT; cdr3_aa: CASSLSGGALDTQYF
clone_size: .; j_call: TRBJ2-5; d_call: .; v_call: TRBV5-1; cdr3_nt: TGCGCCAGCAGCTTCGGTGAAAAAGAGACCCAGTACTTC; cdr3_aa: CASSFGEKETQYF
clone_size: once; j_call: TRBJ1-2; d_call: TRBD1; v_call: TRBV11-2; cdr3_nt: TGTACCAGCAGCGCGACGACAGGGAGCTATGGCTACACCTTC; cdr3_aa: CTSSATTGSYGYTF
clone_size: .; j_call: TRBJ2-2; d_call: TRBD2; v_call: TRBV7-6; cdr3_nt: TGTGCCAGCAGCTTAGGAGGGACTAGCGGGGTACCGAACACCGGGGAGCTGTTTTTT; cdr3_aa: CASSLGGTSGVPNTGELFF